This passage covers 19 T cell receptor beta chains from one sample sequenced in a study of response to subunit inactivated influenza vaccine. TCRdb reprocessed the RT-PCR reads via MiXCR and lists one record per CDR3 protein. The sample consists of 450,000 to 500,000 distinct CDR3 sequences, about 10% of them appearing once. The sequences come from PBMCs from blood, collected about 40 days after vaccination. These receptors came from a man between 50 and 59 years old who received an inactivated influenza vaccine.

This clonotype was detected many times. The gene calls are TRBV4-3 and TRBJ2-3; no definite D call. The germline V gene encodes CDR1 LGHNA and CDR2 YSLEER. V was clipped by 0 bases and J by 0 bases, with 4 bases between them. The CDR3 runs 14 residues. For the CDR3, the DNA is TGCGCCAGCAGCCAAGAGCCGAGCACAGATACGCAGTATTTT. Its protein is CASSQEPSTDTQYF.

The sample holds a few counts of this clonotype. The J gene is TRBJ1-5, the V gene TRBV11-1; 9 nucleotides agree with TRBD1. There are 18 residues in the CDR3. V was pared by 3 bases and J by 0 bases, with 9 bases of the junction left unmatched. Germline CDR1 is SGHAT and CDR2 is FQDESV (reference sequence). CDR3 DNA sequence: TGTGCCAGCAGCTTTACCGGGACAGGGACCGATAGCAATCAGCCCCAGCATTTT. Encoded protein: CASSFTGTGTDSNQPQHF.

This sequence joins TRBV4-3 and TRBJ2-1, with 7 bases matching TRBD1. V was clipped by 1 base and J by 5 bases; unmatched bases: 5. CDR1 is LGHNA and CDR2 is YSLEER in the germline V gene. The length of the CDR3 is 15 residues. CDR3 region: CASSQGTGVNNEQFF. CDR3 in DNA: TGCGCCAGCAGCCAAGGGACAGGCGTAAACAATGAGCAGTTCTTC.

There are many counts of this clonotype. CDR3 amino acids: CSVETGTGYEQYF. The DNA of the CDR3 is TGCAGCGTTGAGACCGGGACAGGGTACGAGCAGTACTTC. The chain recombines TRBV29-1 with TRBJ2-7; 9 bases line up with TRBD1. The CDR3 is 13 amino acids. The V segment lost 3 bases and the J segment 4 bases; nucleotides outside the gene matches: 4. In germline, CDR1 is SQVTM, CDR2 ANQGSEA.

This clonotype was seen at least ten times. The chain links TRBV10-3 to TRBJ2-7; 8 bases align to TRBD1. Losses at the gene ends were 3 bases for V and 3 bases for J; bases not matched to a gene: 4. The length of the CDR3 is 14 residues. Per germline, CDR1 ENHRY and CDR2 SYGVKD. In DNA form, the CDR3 reads TGTGCCATCAGTGAATTTACAGGGGGCTACGAGCAGTACTTC. Amino acids: CAISEFTGGYEQYF.

This clonotype was observed many times. The V call is TRBV6-5, the J call TRBJ2-7; D gene unclear. The germline V and J ends were trimmed by 5 bases and 6 bases, with 8 bases remaining between them. The CDR3 totals 11 residues. Germline assignment: CDR1 MNHEY and CDR2 SVGAGI. The CDR3 reads CASSPGREQYF. The CDR3 coding sequence is TGTGCCAGCAGTCCCGGCCGCGAGCAGTACTTC.

This clonotype was seen only once. This chain connects TRBV20-1 to TRBJ2-2; the D gene is possibly TRBD1 (6 bases). The CDR3 spans 16 residues. Trimming removed 2 bases at V and 0 bases at J, with 13 bases between. Germline values: CDR1 DFQATT, CDR2 SNEGSKA (reference sequence). The CDR3 region is CSARSPGHSNTGELFF. The CDR3 nucleotides are TGCAGTGCTAGAAGTCCGGGACATTCGAACACCGGGGAGCTGTTTTTT.

The V call is TRBV7-8, the J call TRBJ1-3; the D gene is possibly TRBD1 (5 bases). Trimming took off 6 bases at V and 4 bases at J, with 10 bases between the two ends. CDR1 SGHVS and CDR2 FQNEAQ come from the germline V gene. CDR3 size: 13 residues. Here the CDR3 DNA reads TGTGCCAGCAGATCTCACAGGGGAAACACCATATATTTT. This encodes CASRSHRGNTIYF.

The sample holds a few counts of this clonotype. The chain uses TRBV18 and TRBJ1-2, with TRBD1 as a possible D gene (5 bases). Germline assignment: CDR1 KGHSH and CDR2 LQKENI. The CDR3 has 16 residues. The V end was cut by 0 bases, the J end by 6 bases, with 17 bases between. In DNA form, the CDR3 reads TGTGCCAGCTCACCACCGGTTGTCCAGGGACGGGATGGCTACACCTTC. Its protein is CASSPPVVQGRDGYTF.

This clonotype was found many times. V gene TRBV7-8 combines with J gene TRBJ2-7; D possibly corresponds to TRBD1 (5 bases). Trimming took 0 bases from V and 5 from J, leaving 11 bases between them. Germline CDR1 SGHVS, CDR2 FQNEAQ. This CDR3 is built from 14 residues. The CDR3 DNA follows: TGTGCCAGCAGCTTAGCGGCAGGGCTCCACGAGCAGTACTTC. It encodes CASSLAAGLHEQYF. Full variable domain (missing parts from reference TRBV7-8 and TRBJ2-7): GAGVSQSPRYKVAKRGQDVALRCDPISGHVSLFWYQQALGQGPEFLTYFQNEAQLDKSGLPSDRFFAERPEGSVSTLKIQRTQQEDSAVYLCASSLAAGLHEQYFGPGTRLTVT.

This clonotype showed up many times. This chain uses TRBV7-2 with TRBJ2-7; D unclear. This CDR3 spans 14 amino acids. CDR1 and CDR2 (germline): SGHTA, FQGNSA. V lost 4 bases and J lost 3, with 13 bases in between. The chain's CDR3 is CASSSRTGNYEQYF. The CDR3 coding sequence is TGTGCCAGCAGCTCCCGGACCGGTAACTACGAGCAGTACTTC.

The CDR3 DNA follows: TGTGCCAGCAGGTCAGAAGGGGGCTTCTACGAGCAGTACTTC. This sequence encodes CASRSEGGFYEQYF. This chain joins TRBV12-3 or TRBV12-4 and TRBJ2-7; 7 bases fit TRBD1. The CDR3 runs 14 residues. The trim removed 6 bases at V and 3 bases at J, leaving 8 bases unmatched.

The V and J genes are TRBV6-2 or TRBV6-3 and TRBJ1-2, with D maybe TRBD1 (6 bases). V shed 5 bases and J shed 4 bases, with 17 bases lying between them. The CDR3 is 15 amino acids. The germline V gene encodes CDR1 MNHEY and CDR2 SVGEGT. The CDR3 coding sequence is TGTGCCAGCAGTCATGCCCCCGACAGGAGCTATGGCTACACCTTC. This codes for CASSHAPDRSYGYTF.

This chain connects TRBV4-1 to TRBJ2-7; 12 bases line up with TRBD2. Per the germline V gene, CDR1 is MGHRA and CDR2 is YSYEKL. The CDR3 is made up of 16 amino acids. Trimming took 0 bases from V and 7 from J; bases not matched to a gene: 7. As DNA, the CDR3 is TGCGCCAGCAGCCAAGATGGATTAGGACTAGCGGGGGAGCAGTACTTC. This gives the protein CASSQDGLGLAGEQYF.

This clonotype was counted between two and nine times. The chain is built from TRBV2 and TRBJ1-2; D uncertain. Germline CDR1 reads SNHLY; CDR2 reads FYNNEI. CDR3 length: 15 residues. Trimming took 2 bases from V and 7 from J, leaving 17 bases between them. The CDR3 loop reads CASSENVKGGIGYTF. CDR3 nucleotides: TGTGCCAGCAGTGAAAATGTGAAAGGTGGCATTGGCTACACCTTC.

Only a few counts were recorded for this clonotype. V gene TRBV24-1 combines with J gene TRBJ2-6; maybe TRBD1 (6 bases). The V gene lost 9 bases and the J gene lost 0 bases, with 14 bases spanning the gap. Germline V gene data show CDR1 as KGHDR and CDR2 as SFDVKD. The CDR3 totals 16 residues. This chain's CDR3 is CATADSRTSGANVLTF. In DNA, the CDR3 is TGTGCCACCGCGGACAGTCGAACCTCTGGGGCCAACGTCCTGACTTTC.

This clonotype was observed a few times. The gene calls are TRBV9 and TRBJ2-2; perhaps TRBD1 as D (5 bases). The CDR3 is 14 amino acids. Looked up from germline, CDR1 is SGDLS and CDR2 is YYNGEE. The ends were cut back, 5 bases at V and 1 base at J, with 9 bases in the middle. The CDR3 region is CASRGDRNTGELFF. CDR3 nucleotides: TGTGCCAGCAGGGGTGACAGGAACACCGGGGAGCTGTTTTTT.

This clonotype was detected only a few times. The chain joins TRBV5-6 to TRBJ1-1; D might be TRBD1 (5 bases). The CDR3 spans 17 residues. With 4 bases removed from V and 2 bases from J, the gap between germline ends came to 21 bases. Germline-derived CDR1 and CDR2 are SGHDT and YYEEEE. DNA of the CDR3: TGTGCCAGCAGCCCCATTGGGAGGGGAGAAGGAAACACTGAAGCTTTCTTT. Translating it yields CASSPIGRGEGNTEAFF.

This clonotype occurred a few times. V and J are TRBV2 and TRBJ1-1, with unresolved D. The CDR3 is 13 amino acids. Germline assignment: CDR1 SNHLY and CDR2 FYNNEI. Trimming took 6 bases from V and 5 from J, leaving 13 bases between them. CDR3 nucleotides: TGTGCCAGCAGGCATAGTCCTTCAACTGAAGCTTTCTTT. Residues: CASRHSPSTEAFF.